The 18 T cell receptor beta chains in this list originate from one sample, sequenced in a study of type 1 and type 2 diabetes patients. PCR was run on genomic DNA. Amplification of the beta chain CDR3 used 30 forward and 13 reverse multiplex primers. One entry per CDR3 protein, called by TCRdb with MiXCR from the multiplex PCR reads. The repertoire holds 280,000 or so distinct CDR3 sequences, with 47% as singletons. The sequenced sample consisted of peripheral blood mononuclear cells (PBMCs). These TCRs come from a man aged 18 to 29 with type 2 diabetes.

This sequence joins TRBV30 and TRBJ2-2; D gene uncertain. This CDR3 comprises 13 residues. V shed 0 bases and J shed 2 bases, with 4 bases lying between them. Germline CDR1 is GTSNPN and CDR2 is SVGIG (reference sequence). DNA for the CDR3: TGTGCCTGGAGTGTAAAAAACACCGGGGAGCTGTTTTTT. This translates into CAWSVKNTGELFF.

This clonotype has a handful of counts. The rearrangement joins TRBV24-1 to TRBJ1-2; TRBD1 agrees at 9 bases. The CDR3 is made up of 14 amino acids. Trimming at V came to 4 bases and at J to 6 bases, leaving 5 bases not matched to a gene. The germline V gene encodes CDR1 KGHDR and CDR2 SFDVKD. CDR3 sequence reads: CATSDSDRGHGYTF. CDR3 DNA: TGTGCCACCAGTGACTCGGACAGGGGTCATGGCTACACCTTC.

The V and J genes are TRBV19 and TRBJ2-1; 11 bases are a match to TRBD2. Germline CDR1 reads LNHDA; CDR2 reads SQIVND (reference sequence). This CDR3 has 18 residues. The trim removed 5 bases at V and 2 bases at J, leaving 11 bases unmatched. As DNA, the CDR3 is TGTGCCAGTAGTGAAGTGTCCCTAGCGGGAGGCCCCTACAATGAGCAGTTCTTC. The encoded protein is CASSEVSLAGGPYNEQFF.

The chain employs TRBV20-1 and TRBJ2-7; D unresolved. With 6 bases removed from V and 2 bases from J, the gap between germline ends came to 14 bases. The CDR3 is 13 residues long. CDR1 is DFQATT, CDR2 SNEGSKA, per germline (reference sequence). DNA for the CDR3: TGCAGTGCGACCGGCACTGAAACCTACGAGCAGTACTTC. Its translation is CSATGTETYEQYF.

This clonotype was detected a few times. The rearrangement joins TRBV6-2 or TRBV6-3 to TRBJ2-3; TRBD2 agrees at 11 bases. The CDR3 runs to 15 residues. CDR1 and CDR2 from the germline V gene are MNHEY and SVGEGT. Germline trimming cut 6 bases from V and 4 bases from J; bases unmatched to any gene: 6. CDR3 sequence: CASRVSGGAPDTQYF. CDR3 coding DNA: TGTGCCAGCAGGGTTAGCGGGGGGGCCCCAGATACGCAGTATTTT.

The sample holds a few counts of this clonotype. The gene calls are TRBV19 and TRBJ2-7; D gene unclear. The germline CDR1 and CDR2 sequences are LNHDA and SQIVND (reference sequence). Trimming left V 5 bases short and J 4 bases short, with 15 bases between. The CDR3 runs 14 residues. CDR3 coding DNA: TGTGCCAGTAGTTCCCCAGGAAGGGTATACGAGCAGTACTTC. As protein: CASSSPGRVYEQYF.

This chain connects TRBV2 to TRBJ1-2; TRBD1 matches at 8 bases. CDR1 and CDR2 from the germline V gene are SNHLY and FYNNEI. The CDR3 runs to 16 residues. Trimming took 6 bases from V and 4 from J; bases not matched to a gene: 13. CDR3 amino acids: CASRPAGQDTLYGYTF. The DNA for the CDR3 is TGTGCCAGCAGGCCCGCGGGACAGGATACTCTCTATGGCTACACCTTC.

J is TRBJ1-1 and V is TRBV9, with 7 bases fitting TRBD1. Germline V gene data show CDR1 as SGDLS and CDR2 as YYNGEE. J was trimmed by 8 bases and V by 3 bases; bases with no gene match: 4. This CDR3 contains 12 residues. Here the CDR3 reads CASSEWDSEAFF. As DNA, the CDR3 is TGTGCCAGCAGCGAATGGGACAGCGAAGCTTTCTTT.

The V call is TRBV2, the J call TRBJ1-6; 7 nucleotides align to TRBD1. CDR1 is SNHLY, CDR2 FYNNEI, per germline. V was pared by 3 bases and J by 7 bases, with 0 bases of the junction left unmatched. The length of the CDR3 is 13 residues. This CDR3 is CASSDRGNSPLHF. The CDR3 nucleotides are TGTGCCAGCAGTGACAGGGGGAATTCACCCCTCCACTTT.

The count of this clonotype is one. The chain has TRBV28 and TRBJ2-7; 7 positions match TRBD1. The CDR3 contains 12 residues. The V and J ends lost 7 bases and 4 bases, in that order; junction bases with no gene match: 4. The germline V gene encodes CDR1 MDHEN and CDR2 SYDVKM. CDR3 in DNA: TGTGCCAGCAACGGACAGGATTACGAGCAGTACTTC. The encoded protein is CASNGQDYEQYF.

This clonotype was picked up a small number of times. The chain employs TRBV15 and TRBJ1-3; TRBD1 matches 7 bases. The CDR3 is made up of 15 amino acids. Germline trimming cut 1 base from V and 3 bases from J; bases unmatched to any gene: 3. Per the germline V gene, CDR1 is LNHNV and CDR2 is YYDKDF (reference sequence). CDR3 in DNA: TGTGCCACCAGCAGAGGGGGACAGAGTGGAAACACCATATATTTT. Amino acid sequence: CATSRGGQSGNTIYF.

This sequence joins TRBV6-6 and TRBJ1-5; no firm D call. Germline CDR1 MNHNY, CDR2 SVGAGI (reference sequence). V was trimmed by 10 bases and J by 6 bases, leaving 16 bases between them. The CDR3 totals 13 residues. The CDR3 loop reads CATAPGFGQPQHF. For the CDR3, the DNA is TGTGCCACAGCTCCCGGTTTCGGTCAGCCCCAGCATTTT.

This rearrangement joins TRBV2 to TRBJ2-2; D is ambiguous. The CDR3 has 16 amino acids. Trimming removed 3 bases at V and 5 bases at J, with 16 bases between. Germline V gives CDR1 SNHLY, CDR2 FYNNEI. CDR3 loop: CASSESVTVKTGELFF. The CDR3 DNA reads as TGTGCCAGCAGTGAGTCCGTGACGGTTAAAACCGGGGAGCTGTTTTTT.

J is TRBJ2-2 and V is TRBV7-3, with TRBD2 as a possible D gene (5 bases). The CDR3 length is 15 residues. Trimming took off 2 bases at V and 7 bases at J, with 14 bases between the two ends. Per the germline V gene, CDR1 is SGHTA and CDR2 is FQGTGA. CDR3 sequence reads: CASSLGRGLNGELFF. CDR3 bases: TGTGCCAGCAGCTTAGGTCGAGGGCTAAACGGGGAGCTGTTTTTT.

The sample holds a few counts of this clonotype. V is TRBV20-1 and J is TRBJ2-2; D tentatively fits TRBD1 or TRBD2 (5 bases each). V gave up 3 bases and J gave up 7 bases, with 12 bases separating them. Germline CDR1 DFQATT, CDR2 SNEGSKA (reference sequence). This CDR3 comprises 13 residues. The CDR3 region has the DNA TGCAGTGCTAGGGGACCACACCACGGGGAGCTGTTTTTT. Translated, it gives CSARGPHHGELFF.

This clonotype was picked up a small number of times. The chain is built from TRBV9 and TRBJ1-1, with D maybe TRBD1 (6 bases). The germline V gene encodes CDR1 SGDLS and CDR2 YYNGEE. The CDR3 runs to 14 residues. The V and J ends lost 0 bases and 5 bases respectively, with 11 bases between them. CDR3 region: CASSVAGAGTEAFF. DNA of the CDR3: TGTGCCAGCAGCGTAGCAGGGGCGGGTACTGAAGCTTTCTTT. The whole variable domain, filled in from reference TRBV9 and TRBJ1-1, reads DSGVTQTPKHLITATGQRVTLRCSPRSGDLSVYWYQQSLDQGLQFLIQYYNGEERAKGNILERFSAQQFPDLHSELNLSSLELGDSALYFCASSVAGAGTEAFFGQGTRLTVV.

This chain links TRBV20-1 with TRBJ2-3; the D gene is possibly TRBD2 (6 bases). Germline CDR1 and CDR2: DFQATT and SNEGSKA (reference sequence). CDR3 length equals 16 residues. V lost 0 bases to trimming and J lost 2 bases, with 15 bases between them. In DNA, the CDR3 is TGCAGTGCTAGAGATATTTTTGGGACTGACACAGATACGCAGTATTTT. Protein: CSARDIFGTDTDTQYF.

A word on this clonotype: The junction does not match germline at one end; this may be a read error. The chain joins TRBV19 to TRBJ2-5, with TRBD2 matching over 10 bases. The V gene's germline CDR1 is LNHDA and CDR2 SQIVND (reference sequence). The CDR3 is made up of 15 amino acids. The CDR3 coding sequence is TGTGCCAGTAGTCAAAGCGGGGGGGCGCTCCGTAGGCGGTTCTTC. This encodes CASSQSGGALRRRFF.